The entry below describes one T cell receptor beta chain. What it binds is unknown. Germline values: CDR1 MGHRA, CDR2 YSYEKL. With V trimmed by 4 bases and J by 7 bases, 2 bases remained unmatched. This CDR3 is 14 amino acids long. The source of the sample is a study of Ad26.COV2.S vaccination and SARS-CoV-2 variants. Looking at the study overall: Intramuscular Ad26.COV2.S at 5x10^10 or 1x10^11 viral particles. Broader study findings: Measurements of TCR breadth and depth may have given underestimates of the total T cell responses. Spike-specific responses of CD8+ and CD4+ T cells were reported to display substantial breadth after vaccination.

Described treatment: roughly 18 received Ad26.COV2.S at low or high dose, single or two shots; roughly 5 received placebo; per-sample allocation not given. Sampling occurred on day 63 after the first vaccine or placebo injection. Participants' vaccine, an Ad26 vector, delivered Wuhan-strain SARS-CoV-2 spike. Produced via immunoSEQ multiplex PCR; TCRdb's table is partial and in-frame only. The top ten clones hold 2% to 2.5% of a sample with 300,000 to 350,000 clones, around 81% of them seen once. The origin of this receptor is a person aged 18 to 65 who received the Ad26.COV2.S COVID-19 vaccine or a placebo. The genes are TRBV4-1 and TRBJ1-6; 9 bases fit TRBD1. Sequences were derived from peripheral blood, sampled in a trial of Ad26.COV2.S vaccine versus placebo. CDR3 coding DNA: TGCGCCAGCAGCCGCGGGACAGGGAATTCACCCCTCCACTTT. It codes for CASSRGTGNSPLHF.